This T cell receptor (beta chain) was captured by sequencing in a study of vaccination effects on CD4 cells after COVID-19. Whole-study context: Wells of around 2 million PBMC each were grown with around 10 IU/ml IL-2 and around 10 ug/ml peptides. Regarding the study as a whole: Whether induced by infection or by vaccine, clones showed marked clonal contraction late after vaccination.

Here immunoSEQ multiplex PCR was the method, and the copy in TCRdb shows in-frame clones only, minus some. The sample gives 50,000 to 70,000 clones, about 72% of which show up once; around a quarter is in the top ten. Note on this clone: What it recognizes is unknown.

The ends were cut back, 0 bases at V and 5 bases at J, with 18 bases in the middle. The CDR3 spans 17 residues. Germline CDR1 reads SGHDT; CDR2 reads YYEEEE. Cells that had been cultured for approximately eleven days were the source of isolated CD4+ T cells. This person's SARS-CoV-2 infection, confirmed by PCR, occurred between March and December 2020. The chain links TRBV5-6 to TRBJ2-1; D ambiguous. The receptor's source is a human donor who had a prior SARS-CoV-2 infection. The material was CD4+ T cells from PBMCs cultured without peptide, obtained before COVID-19 vaccination. DNA of the CDR3: TGTGCCAGCAGCTTGGCTATAGGCGGTGCAAAAAACAATGAGCAGTTCTTC. Residues: CASSLAIGGAKNNEQFF.